The entry that follows covers one T cell receptor beta chain sequence. This sample was included in a study of blood T cell repertoires in COVID-19. The CDR3 length is 15 residues. CDR1 MDHEN and CDR2 SYDVKM come from the germline V gene. V lost 0 bases, J lost 0 bases, and 9 bases lay in between. In the source study's methods: Amplified reference gene primers provided the basis for estimating nucleated cell counts. Method: immunoSEQ multiplex PCR; TCRdb's copy keeps in-frame clones and lacks some. The DNA gave D and trimming, while V, J and clone size come from that table. The profile shows some 180,000 clones, about 86% of them singletons.

This TCR was sampled from a man aged 70-80 years with active or convalescent COVID-19. The chain joins TRBV28 to TRBJ2-7, with TRBD1 as a possible D gene (6 bases). The sample was peripheral blood. The chain's CDR3 is CASSLWTGGSYEQYF. CDR3 coding DNA: TGTGCCAGCAGTTTATGGACAGGTGGCTCCTACGAGCAGTACTTC. Full variable domain (missing parts from reference TRBV28 and TRBJ2-7): DVKVTQSSRYLVKRTGEKVFLECVQDMDHENMFWYRQDPGLGLRLIYFSYDVKMKEKGDIPEGYSVSREKKERFSLILESASTNQTSMYLCASSLWTGGSYEQYFGPGTRLTVT.